This T cell receptor (beta chain) was identified in a study of blood T cell repertoires in COVID-19. Using immunoSEQ multiplex PCR, the repertoire was profiled, and TCRdb retains in-frame clones only, with some absent. The sample has about 120,000 clones, more than 75% seen once. Per germline, CDR1 LGHDT and CDR2 YNNKEL (reference sequence). V gave up 1 base and J gave up 3 bases, with 7 bases separating them. CDR3 length: 13 residues. Sequenced input: peripheral blood. V and J are TRBV3-1 (or the pseudogene TRBV3-2) and TRBJ2-7; D is unresolved. The receptor was isolated from a man aged 45-65 years with active COVID-19. Here the CDR3 DNA reads TGTGCCAGCAGCCAAGTCGAGAACTACGAGCAGTACTTC. It encodes CASSQVENYEQYF.